A selection of T cell receptor beta chains follows, all from one sample in a study of CD8 T cells in Susac syndrome. TCRdb re-analysed the immunoSEQ multiplex PCR reads in MiXCR, keeping a single row per CDR3 protein. This sample carries about 200,000 distinct CDR3 sequences, 85% to 95% of them seen once, and the ten largest clones take about 0.094%. Material for sequencing was CD4+ T cells from PBMCs. The origin of the receptors is a human donor in good health. Each CDR3 is given with its conserved first and last residue. Clone size is shown for a subset of rows, as once, few, many or a class of expanded clone.

>TRBJ1-4|-|TRBV2
CARQGDSEKLFF
>TRBJ2-3|-|TRBV5-1
CASSSGQGFGDTQYF
>TRBJ1-2|-|TRBV29-1
CSAEPPTDYYGYTF
>TRBJ2-5|-|TRBV27
CASSTLMRETQYF
>TRBJ1-1|once|TRBV15
CATSRDLAGTNTEAFF
>TRBJ2-6|-|TRBV7-9
CASSFHGGGTGANVLTF
>TRBJ1-1|-|TRBV5-1
CASSLGQGTTEAFF
>TRBJ2-5|once|TRBV25-1
CASSPSGSSETQYF
>TRBJ1-1|-|TRBV20-1
CSASYRGPNTEAFF
>TRBJ1-5|-|TRBV27
CASSLFGTGVQPQHF
>TRBJ1-4|once|TRBV3-1
CASRTTDQNEKLFF
>TRBJ2-6|-|TRBV20-1
CSARRAFGANVLTF
>TRBJ2-3|once|TRBV7-3
CASRAQAGVTDTQYF
>TRBJ1-1|-|TRBV30
CAWIPAGRGRPEAFF
>TRBJ2-7|once|TRBV6-2/TRBV6-3
CASKNAYEQYF
>TRBJ2-7|-|TRBV12-3/TRBV12-4
CASSWQLTNSYEQYF
>TRBJ2-5|once|TRBV28
CASSSGTWEETQYF
>TRBJ2-7|once|TRBV7-9
CASSPPGTGRHYEQYF
>TRBJ1-3|-|TRBV3-1
CASSQDADHNYSGNTIYF
>TRBJ1-1|-|TRBV29-1
CSVDAPGDTFF
>TRBJ1-1|-|TRBV18
CASSPGTGNEAFF
>TRBJ1-2|-|TRBV20-1
CSARTGGDYGYTF
>TRBJ2-5|-|TRBV20-1
CSASLNHKQETQYF
>TRBJ1-2|-|TRBV9
CASSVSLGRGKDYGYTF
>TRBJ2-7|-|TRBV2
CASSAESYLREQYF
>TRBJ1-6|-|TRBV12-3/TRBV12-4
CASTPDRADSPLHF
>TRBJ2-5|-|TRBV29-1
CSVEMGAMRETQYF
>TRBJ2-1|few|TRBV3-1
CASSLGTTGEQFF
>TRBJ1-1|-|TRBV6-2/TRBV6-3
CASSDLGLGNTEAFF
>TRBJ2-3|-|TRBV15
CATSSAPRTSGGASTDTQYF
>TRBJ1-2|-|TRBV12-3/TRBV12-4
CASSSRARVGGYTF
>TRBJ1-2|-|TRBV2
CASFRGLQFYGYTF
>TRBJ1-1|-|TRBV6-5
CASSTGTENTEAFF
>TRBJ1-5|-|TRBV10-2
CASSATGGLRNQPQHF
>TRBJ2-1|-|TRBV21-1
CASSKYRGTGNEQFF
>TRBJ2-2|-|TRBV27
CASSLNTGGELFF
>TRBJ2-2|few|TRBV6-2/TRBV6-3
CASSYSRFKGGPGELFF
>TRBJ2-7|-|TRBV7-2
CASSLSTGYEQYF
>TRBJ2-1|-|TRBV20-1
CSARALGRGRGNEQFF
>TRBJ2-5|few|TRBV7-2
CASSPQTETQYF
>TRBJ2-2|-|TRBV25-1
CASSVWGPNTGELFF
>TRBJ1-1|-|TRBV30
CAWTGQGRNTEAFF
>TRBJ2-1|-|TRBV7-2
CASSLSGGEKFF